The subject of this entry is one TCR beta chain. What it recognizes is unknown. The data were taken from a study of OX40 agonist ivuxolimab in advanced cancers. Turning to the study itself: Patient treatment consisted of intravenous ivuxolimab administration every 2 weeks at 0.01 to 10 mg/kg. Study-wide points: Among the nonresponders, some also had low normalized T-cell clonal expansion. In the 0.1-3.0 mg/kg groups, partial responders showed among the lowest expansion.

V gave up 6 bases and J gave up 7 bases, with 9 bases separating them. Per germline, CDR1 DFQATT and CDR2 SNEGSKA (reference sequence). The CDR3 sequence is 10 residues long. Baseline, cycle 4 day 1, and cycle 7 day 1 were the blood sampling points. TCRdb keeps only in-frame clones here, not all; method: immunoSEQ multiplex PCR. This table holds around 31,000 clones, 70% to 90% found once. The clonotype was recovered from an adult with an advanced solid tumor such as melanoma, head and neck, liver or kidney cancer. The source material was CD4+ or CD8+ T cells sorted from blood, sampled in a trial of the OX40 agonist ivuxolimab. The genes are TRBV20-1 and TRBJ2-5; no reliable D call. The CDR3 sequence is CSAPLGTQYF. The CDR3 DNA reads as TGCAGTGCCCCCCTCGGGACCCAGTACTTC.